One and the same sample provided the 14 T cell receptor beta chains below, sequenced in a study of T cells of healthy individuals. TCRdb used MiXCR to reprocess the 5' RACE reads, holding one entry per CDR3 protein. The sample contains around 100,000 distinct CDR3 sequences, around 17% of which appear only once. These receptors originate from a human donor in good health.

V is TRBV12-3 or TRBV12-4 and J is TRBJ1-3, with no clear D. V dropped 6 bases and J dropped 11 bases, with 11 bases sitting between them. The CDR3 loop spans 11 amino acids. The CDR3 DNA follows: TGTGCCAGCAGAGAGGGAACGCCCATATATTTT. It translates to CASREGTPIYF.

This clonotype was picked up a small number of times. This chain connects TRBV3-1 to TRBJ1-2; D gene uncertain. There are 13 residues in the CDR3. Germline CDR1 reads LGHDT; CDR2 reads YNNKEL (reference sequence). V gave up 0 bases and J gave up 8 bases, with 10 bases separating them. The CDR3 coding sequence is TGTGCCAGCAGCCAAGATGCATATGGCGGCTACACCTTC. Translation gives CASSQDAYGGYTF.

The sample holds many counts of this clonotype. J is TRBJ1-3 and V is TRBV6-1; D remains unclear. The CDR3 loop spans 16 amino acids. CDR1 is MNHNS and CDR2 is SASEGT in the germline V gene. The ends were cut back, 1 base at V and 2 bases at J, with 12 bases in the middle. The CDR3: CASSEEVGYPGNTIYF. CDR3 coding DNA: TGTGCCAGCAGTGAAGAGGTGGGGTATCCTGGAAACACCATATATTTT.

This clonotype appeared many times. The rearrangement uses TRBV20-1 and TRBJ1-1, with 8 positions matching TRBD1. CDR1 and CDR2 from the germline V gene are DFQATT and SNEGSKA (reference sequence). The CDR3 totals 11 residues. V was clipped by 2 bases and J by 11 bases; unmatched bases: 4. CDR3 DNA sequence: TGCAGTGCTAGAACGGACAGGGTCGCTTTCTTT. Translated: CSARTDRVAFF.

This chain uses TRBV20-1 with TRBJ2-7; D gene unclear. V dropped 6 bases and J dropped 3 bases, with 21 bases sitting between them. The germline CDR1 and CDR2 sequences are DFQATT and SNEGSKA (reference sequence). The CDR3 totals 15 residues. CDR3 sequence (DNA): TGCAGTGCCCGAGATGGCGGTAAAGGCCTCTACGAGCAGTACTTC. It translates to CSARDGGKGLYEQYF.

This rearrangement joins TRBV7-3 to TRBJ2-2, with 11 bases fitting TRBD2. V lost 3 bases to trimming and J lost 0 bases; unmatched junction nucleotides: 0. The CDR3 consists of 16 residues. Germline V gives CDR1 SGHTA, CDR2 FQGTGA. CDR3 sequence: CASSFSGGANTGELFF. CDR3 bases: TGTGCCAGCAGCTTTAGCGGGGGGGCGAACACCGGGGAGCTGTTTTTT.

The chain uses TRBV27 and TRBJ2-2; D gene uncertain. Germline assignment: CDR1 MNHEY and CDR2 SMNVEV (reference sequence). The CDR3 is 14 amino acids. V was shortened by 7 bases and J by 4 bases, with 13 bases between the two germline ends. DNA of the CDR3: TGTGCCAGCACCCAAAGGACGGGCACCGGGGAGCTGTTTTTT. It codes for CASTQRTGTGELFF.

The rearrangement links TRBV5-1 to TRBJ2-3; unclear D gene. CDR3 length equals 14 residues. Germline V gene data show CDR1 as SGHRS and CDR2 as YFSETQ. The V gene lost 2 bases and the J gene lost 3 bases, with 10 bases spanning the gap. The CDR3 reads CASSLDPATDTQYF. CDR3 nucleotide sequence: TGCGCCAGCAGCTTAGACCCCGCGACAGATACGCAGTATTTT.

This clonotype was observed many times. The CDR3 DNA reads as TGTGCCATTGCACAGGGGTCGGAAGCTTTCTTT. It translates to CAIAQGSEAFF. The gene calls are TRBV10-3 and TRBJ1-1; TRBD1 agrees at 7 bases. The germline V gene encodes CDR1 ENHRY and CDR2 SYGVKD. After removal of 9 bases from V and 8 bases from J, the junction contained 6 bases not matched to a gene. The CDR3 consists of 11 residues.

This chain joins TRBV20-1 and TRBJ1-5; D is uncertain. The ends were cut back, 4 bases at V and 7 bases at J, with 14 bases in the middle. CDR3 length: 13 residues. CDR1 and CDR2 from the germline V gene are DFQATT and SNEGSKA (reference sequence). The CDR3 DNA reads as TGCAGTGCTACGACACTATCCGGCCAGCCCCAGCATTTT. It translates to CSATTLSGQPQHF.

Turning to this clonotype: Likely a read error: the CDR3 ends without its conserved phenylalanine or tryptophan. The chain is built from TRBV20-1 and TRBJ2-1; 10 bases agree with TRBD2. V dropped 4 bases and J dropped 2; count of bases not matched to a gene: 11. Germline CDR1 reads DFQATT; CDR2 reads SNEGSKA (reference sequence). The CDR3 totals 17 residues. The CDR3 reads CSANRPGLASTYNEQFL. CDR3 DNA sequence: TGCAGTGCTAACCGACCGGGACTAGCGTCTACCTACAATGAGCAGTTCCTC.

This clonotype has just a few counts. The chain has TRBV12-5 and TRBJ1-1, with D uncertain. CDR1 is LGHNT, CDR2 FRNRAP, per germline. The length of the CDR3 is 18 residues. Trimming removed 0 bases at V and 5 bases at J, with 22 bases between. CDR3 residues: CASGLVPLAGLAGTEAFF. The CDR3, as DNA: TGTGCTAGTGGTTTGGTCCCCCTGGCCGGCCTCGCGGGGACTGAAGCTTTCTTT. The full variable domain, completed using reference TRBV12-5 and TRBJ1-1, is DARVTQTPRHKVTEMGQEVTMRCQPILGHNTVFWYRQTMMQGLELLAYFRNRAPLDDSGMPKDRFSAEMPDATLATLKIQPSEPRDSAVYFCASGLVPLAGLAGTEAFFGQGTRLTVV.

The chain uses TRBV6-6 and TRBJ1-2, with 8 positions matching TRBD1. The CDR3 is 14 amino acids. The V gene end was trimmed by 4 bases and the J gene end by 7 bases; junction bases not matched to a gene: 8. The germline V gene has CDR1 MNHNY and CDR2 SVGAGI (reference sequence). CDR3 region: CASSFSDRGAGYTF. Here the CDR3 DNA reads TGTGCCAGCAGTTTCTCTGACAGGGGTGCTGGCTACACCTTC.

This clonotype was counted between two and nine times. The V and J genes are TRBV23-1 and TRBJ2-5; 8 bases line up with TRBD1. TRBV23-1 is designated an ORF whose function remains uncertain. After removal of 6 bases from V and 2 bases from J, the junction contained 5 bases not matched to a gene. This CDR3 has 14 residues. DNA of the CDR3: TGCGCCAGCAGCCAAAGGGACAGGCAAGAGACCCAGTACTTC. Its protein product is CASSQRDRQETQYF.